A selection of T cell receptor beta chains follows, all from one sample in a study of shared clonotypes between healthy human individuals. TCRdb's table, derived via immunoSEQ multiplex PCR, lists solely in-frame clones and lacks some. The table has around 2,000,000 clones, 85% to 95% seen once. Sequenced: naive CD8+ T cells from PBMCs. These receptors were collected from a man aged 18 to 30 in good health. Some clones in this sample may be carry-over from other donors' samples. Each CDR3 is given with its conserved first and last residue. D genes are given only for firm matches. Some rows mark clone size as missing; the rest say once, few, many or name a class of expanded clone.

cdr3_nt | cdr3_aa | j_call | d_call | v_call | cdr3_length | clone_size
TGTGCCAGCCAGCCTAGGGACAGGGGGGAAAAACTGTTTTTT | CASQPRDRGEKLFF | TRBJ1-4 | TRBD1 | TRBV4-2 | 14 | NA
TGCGCCAGCAGCCAAGAGCGGGGCGGCGTGTACAATGAGCAGTTCTTC | CASSQERGGVYNEQFF | TRBJ2-1 | NA | TRBV4-1 | 16 | NA
TGTGCCAGCAGCCGGCCCCGGGGGTTCCAAGAGACCCAGTACTTC | CASSRPRGFQETQYF | TRBJ2-5 | NA | TRBV11-2 | 15 | NA
TGTGCCATCAGTGAGTCGGGGGGTGCGAACACTGAAGCTTTCTTT | CAISESGGANTEAFF | TRBJ1-1 | NA | TRBV10-3 | 15 | few
TGTGCCAGCAGTTATACCTACGAGCAGTACTTC | CASSYTYEQYF | TRBJ2-7 | NA | TRBV7-2 | 11 | NA
TGTGCCAGCAGAGGTCCTCCAGGTTACAATGAGCAGTTCTTC | CASRGPPGYNEQFF | TRBJ2-1 | NA | TRBV27 | 14 | NA
TGTGCCAGCAGCTTGACAGGGGCTGGAGCTGAAGCTTTCTTT | CASSLTGAGAEAFF | TRBJ1-1 | TRBD1 | TRBV7-9 | 14 | NA
TGTGCCAGCAGCCATGGCAGCGGGAGCGGGACAGATACGCAGTATTTT | CASSHGSGSGTDTQYF | TRBJ2-3 | TRBD2 | TRBV4-2 | 16 | NA
TGTGCCACCAGGTTACAGACTTTACAGTTCTTC | CATRLQTLQFF | TRBJ2-1 | NA | TRBV15 | 11 | NA
TGTGCCAGCAGCATAGGGGGGTCCTACGAGCAGTACTTC | CASSIGGSYEQYF | TRBJ2-7 | NA | TRBV5-5 | 13 | NA
TGTGCCAGCAGCTTGGACAGCGACGATGGCTACACCTTC | CASSLDSDDGYTF | TRBJ1-2 | NA | TRBV6-6 | 13 | NA
TGTGCCAGCTCTCAAAGCAGGACAGGGGCCAAAAACATTCAGTACTTC | CASSQSRTGAKNIQYF | TRBJ2-4 | TRBD1 | TRBV6-6 | 16 | once
TGTGCCAGCAGTTCCAGGGATTTAGGGACCCAGTACTTC | CASSSRDLGTQYF | TRBJ2-5 | NA | TRBV27 | 13 | once
TGTGCCAGCAGTTACAAAGGAGGTGGGGAAAAACTGTTTTTT | CASSYKGGGEKLFF | TRBJ1-4 | NA | TRBV6-5 | 14 | NA
TGTGCCAGCAGTTTATTGAAGGGTGGGGAGACCCAGTACTTC | CASSLLKGGETQYF | TRBJ2-5 | NA | TRBV27 | 14 | NA
TGTGCCTGGAGCTCCGGGACCTCGAACACTGAAGCTTTCTTT | CAWSSGTSNTEAFF | TRBJ1-1 | NA | TRBV30 | 14 | NA
TGTGCCAGCAGTCCCAGGACTAGCGGTGGCAACAATGAGCAGTTCTTC | CASSPRTSGGNNEQFF | TRBJ2-1 | TRBD2 | TRBV28 | 16 | once
TGTGCCAGCACCCAATCACGGACTGAAGCTTTCTTT | CASTQSRTEAFF | TRBJ1-1 | NA | TRBV5-8 | 12 | few
TGTGCCAGCAGTTCAACTGCCCCAGATACGCAGTATTTT | CASSSTAPDTQYF | TRBJ2-3 | NA | TRBV27 | 13 | once
TGTGCCAGCAGCCTCATAGGGACGGGGGTCGGCTACACCTTC | CASSLIGTGVGYTF | TRBJ1-2 | NA | TRBV9 | 14 | NA
TGTGCCAGCAGCTTAGCAGGACAGGGGTACAATGAGCAGTTCTTC | CASSLAGQGYNEQFF | TRBJ2-1 | TRBD1 | TRBV7-9 | 15 | once
TGTGCCAGCAGTTTATTGGGACTAGAGGAGTTCTTC | CASSLLGLEEFF | TRBJ2-1 | TRBD2 | TRBV27 | 12 | NA
TGCGCCAGCAGCTTTCCGGGCGGACCGAGCTCCTACGAGCAGTACTTC | CASSFPGGPSSYEQYF | TRBJ2-7 | NA | TRBV5-1 | 16 | NA
TGTGCCAGTAGTATAGGGGGCCCAGGGCCCGGGGAGCTGTTTTTT | CASSIGGPGPGELFF | TRBJ2-2 | NA | TRBV19 | 15 | NA
TGTGCCAGCAGTTTCCGGCAGAATCAGCCCCAGCATTTT | CASSFRQNQPQHF | TRBJ1-5 | NA | TRBV28 | 13 | NA